One and the same sample provided the 17 T cell receptor beta chains below, sequenced in a study of T cells in Graves' hyperthyroidism and ophthalmopathy. The source material, RNA transcripts, was used to amplify TCR beta CDR3 regions. Initially, a first-round RT-PCR of the TCR CDR3 employed the HTBI primer set. Via MiXCR, TCRdb re-called the multiplex PCR reads, giving one row per CDR3 protein. The sample lists over 700,000 distinct CDR3 sequences, roughly 32% occurring once. The source material was blood. These receptors were taken from a woman between 40 and 50 years old with Graves' hyperthyroidism.

The chain links TRBV7-2 to TRBJ1-2; 10 nucleotides agree with TRBD1. J gave up 6 bases and V 6 bases, and 10 bases lay outside the gene matches. Germline lookup yields CDR1 SGHTA and CDR2 FQGNSA. This CDR3 region has 15 residues. The CDR3 spells CASSYLRTGGHGYTF. CDR3 bases: TGTGCCAGCAGTTATTTAAGGACAGGGGGACATGGCTACACCTTC.

The rearrangement uses TRBV6-5 and TRBJ1-3; weak D call: TRBD1 (5 bases). Trimming took off 5 bases at V and 0 bases at J, with 17 bases between the two ends. Per germline, CDR1 MNHEY and CDR2 SVGAGI. The CDR3 is 17 residues long. The CDR3 spells CASSRQIWSGSGNTIYF. CDR3 nucleotide sequence: TGTGCCAGCAGTCGACAGATATGGAGTGGCTCTGGAAACACCATATATTTT.

This clonotype occurred a few times. The chain links TRBV12-5 to TRBJ1-1; no firm D call. Trimming pared 6 bases from V and 0 bases from J, leaving 20 bases between. The CDR3 extends over 17 amino acids. From germline, CDR1 is LGHNT and CDR2 FRNRAP. CDR3 DNA: TGTGCTAGTGGCTTTTTCATAACTACTCACCTGAACACTGAAGCTTTCTTT. This encodes CASGFFITTHLNTEAFF.

In this sample, this clonotype turned up many times. This chain links TRBV5-1 with TRBJ1-2; tentative D call: TRBD1 (6 bases). Germline V gives CDR1 SGHRS, CDR2 YFSETQ. The length of the CDR3 is 12 residues. Trimming cost V 4 bases and J 8 bases, with 12 bases left between them. The CDR3 reads CASSQGIRGYTF. CDR3 in DNA: TGCGCCAGCAGCCAGGGGATTAGGGGCTACACCTTC.

Note on this clonotype: A much larger clone differs by one base, so this may be a read error. This sequence joins TRBV24-1 and TRBJ2-2; D is ambiguous. Germline CDR1 KGHDR, CDR2 SFDVKD. Trimming left V 12 bases short and J 0 bases short, with 13 bases between. The CDR3 length is 14 residues. The chain's CDR3 is CAARPDANTGELFF. DNA for the CDR3: TGTGCCGCCCGCCCCGATGCGAACACCGGGGAGCTGTTTTTT.

The V call is TRBV2, the J call TRBJ2-3; 9 bases fit TRBD2. Germline V CDR1 and CDR2: SNHLY, FYNNEI. J lost 5 bases, V lost 2 bases, and 2 bases had no gene match. The CDR3 length is 14 residues. The CDR3 DNA is TGTGCCAGCAGTGAAATACTAGCGGGAGATACGCAGTATTTT. It is translated as CASSEILAGDTQYF.

This clonotype was picked up a small number of times. The CDR3 DNA sequence: TGCAGTGCTAGTCTGGGGGGCAGTCAGCCCCAGCATTTT. This encodes CSASLGGSQPQHF. The J gene is TRBJ1-5, the V gene TRBV20-1, with D maybe TRBD1 (6 bases). V dropped 3 bases and J dropped 6 bases, with 12 bases sitting between them. CDR1 is DFQATT, CDR2 SNEGSKA, per germline (reference sequence). This CDR3 is built from 13 residues.

This clonotype has only a few counts. This chain joins TRBV29-1 and TRBJ2-5, with D uncertain. The V gene lost 1 base and the J gene lost 9 bases, with 9 bases spanning the gap. Germline CDR1 and CDR2: SQVTM and ANQGSEA. CDR3 length: 11 amino acids. CDR3: CSVEGGGSQYF. The CDR3 nucleotides are TGCAGCGTTGAAGGCGGCGGCTCCCAGTACTTC. Complete variable domain (other parts from reference TRBV29-1 and TRBJ2-5): SAVISQKPSRDICQRGTSLTIQCQVDSQVTMMFWYRQQPGQSLTLIATANQGSEATYESGFVIDKFPISRPNLTFSTLTVSNMSPEDSSIYLCSVEGGGSQYFGPGTRLLVL.

In this sample, this clonotype turned up a few times. CDR3 region: CAISRTGDNSPLHF. In DNA form, the CDR3 reads TGTGCCATCAGTAGGACGGGAGATAATTCACCCCTCCACTTT. The chain links TRBV10-3 to TRBJ1-6; unclear D gene. The V end lost 5 bases, the J end lost 5 bases, and 10 bases lay between the germline ends. There are 14 residues in the CDR3. Per germline, CDR1 ENHRY and CDR2 SYGVKD.

V gene TRBV20-1 combines with J gene TRBJ1-2, with D hard to call. CDR3 length: 9 residues. Germline lookup yields CDR1 DFQATT and CDR2 SNEGSKA (reference sequence). The V end was cut by 3 bases, the J end by 7 bases, with 3 bases between. The CDR3 loop is CSASTGYTF. The CDR3, as DNA: TGCAGTGCTAGTACTGGCTACACCTTC.

This clonotype was seen only a few times. This sequence joins TRBV19 and TRBJ1-2; D is perhaps TRBD1 (6 bases). The V gene's germline CDR1 is LNHDA and CDR2 SQIVND (reference sequence). The CDR3 loop spans 15 amino acids. V was pared by 3 bases and J by 4 bases, with 15 bases between. The DNA for the CDR3 is TGTGCCAGTAGTATGGACAGCTCAACCCGCTATGGCTACACCTTC. Protein: CASSMDSSTRYGYTF.

Many counts were recorded for this clonotype. Its ends do not fully match the called genes, so a read error is possible. The chain carries TRBV9 and TRBJ1-2, with 9 nucleotides matching TRBD1. This CDR3 has 13 amino acids. Germline values: CDR1 SGDLS, CDR2 YYNGEE. The CDR3 sequence is CASSVGQGGGYTF. CDR3 coding DNA: TGCGCCAGCAGCGTGGGACAGGGCGGTGGCTACACCTTC.

The V call is TRBV4-2, the J call TRBJ2-7; 9 bases line up with TRBD1. This CDR3 comprises 15 residues. The J segment lost 1 base and the V segment lost 3 bases, leaving 4 bases of the junction unmatched. Germline V CDR1 and CDR2: LGHNA, YNFKEQ. In nucleotides, the CDR3 is TGTGCCAGCAGCCACGGGACAGGGTTTTCCTACGAGCAGTACTTC. It encodes CASSHGTGFSYEQYF.

Here the CDR3 DNA reads TGCAGCGTTGAAGGAGGTGAAGCTTTCTTT. Amino acid sequence: CSVEGGEAFF. The rearrangement links TRBV29-1 to TRBJ1-1; D ambiguous. Germline V CDR1 and CDR2: SQVTM, ANQGSEA. Trimming shortened V by 1 base and J by 7 bases, and 4 bases separated the two germline ends. CDR3 length: 10 amino acids.

This clonotype was seen ten or more times. This chain connects TRBV10-2 to TRBJ2-7, with a tentative D call TRBD2 (6 bases). Germline assignment: CDR1 WSHSY and CDR2 SAAADI. CDR3 length equals 14 residues. Trimming shortened V by 6 bases and J by 7 bases, and 19 bases separated the two germline ends. CDR3 sequence: CASSRDWTPSEQYF. CDR3 sequence (DNA): TGCGCCAGCAGCCGGGACTGGACCCCGTCGGAGCAGTACTTC.

This clonotype was seen ten or more times. Written as DNA, the CDR3 is TGTGCCAGCAGCCGTTATGCCTACGAGCAGTACTTC. This gives the protein CASSRYAYEQYF. J is TRBJ2-7 and V is TRBV7-9; D remains ambiguous. The germline CDR1 and CDR2 sequences are SEHNR and FQNEAQ (reference sequence). This CDR3 has 12 residues. V gave up 5 bases and J gave up 2 bases, with 7 bases separating them. Combining the CDR3 with reference TRBV7-9 and TRBJ2-7 gives the whole variable domain DTGVSQNPRHKITKRGQNVTFRCDPISEHNRLYWYRQTLGQGPEFLTYFQNEAQLEKSRLLSDRFSAERPKGSFSTLEIQRTEQGDSAMYLCASSRYAYEQYFGPGTRLTVT.

The V call is TRBV20-1, the J call TRBJ2-5; 7 nucleotides match TRBD2. CDR1 and CDR2 (germline): DFQATT, SNEGSKA (reference sequence). V lost 6 bases to trimming and J lost 1 base; unmatched junction nucleotides: 8. The CDR3 length is 14 residues. CDR3 region: CSATGEGPQETQYF. CDR3 bases: TGCAGTGCCACTGGGGAGGGGCCCCAAGAGACCCAGTACTTC.